This entry lists 11 T cell receptor beta chains sequenced from one sample in a study of molecular identifiers for immune sequencing clone quantification. MiXCR, run by TCRdb on the PCR reads, gives a single entry per CDR3 protein. Of a few hundred thousand distinct CDR3 sequences listed, about 26% were seen once; the top ten hold 0.7% to 0.9%. Sequenced sample: naive CD8+ T cells from blood, with Jurkat cell RNA spiked in. Subset of the sample: FACS-sorted CD8+CD4-CCR7+CD45RA+ naive T cells. The receptor source for this set is a human donor in good health. Some libraries in this study had Jurkat cell RNA spiked in.

This clonotype was counted at least ten times. This chain joins TRBV28 and TRBJ1-2; D call uncertain. This CDR3 has 14 residues. V was shortened by 3 bases and J by 2 bases, with 10 bases between the two germline ends. Germline CDR1 and CDR2: MDHEN and SYDVKM. The CDR3 DNA is TGTGCCAGCAGTTTGTCGCGTACCAACTATGGCTACACCTTC. As protein: CASSLSRTNYGYTF.

The rearrangement links TRBV3-1 to TRBJ2-7; D remains unclear. Trimming stripped 0 bases from V and 7 bases from J, with 16 bases between. Per the germline V gene, CDR1 is LGHDT and CDR2 is YNNKEL (reference sequence). The CDR3 totals 15 residues. The CDR3 is CASSQESVIDGEQYF. CDR3 bases: TGTGCCAGCAGCCAAGAATCTGTCATAGACGGGGAGCAGTACTTC.

The rearrangement joins TRBV7-2 to TRBJ2-5; TRBD2 matches 7 bases. The junction had 15 bases not matched to a gene; V was cut back by 5 bases and J by 9 bases. The CDR3 has 15 residues. Per the germline V gene, CDR1 is SGHTA and CDR2 is FQGNSA. The CDR3 nucleotides are TGTGCCAGCAGCCCCCGGGGGGAGGGAGAGGAGCCCCAGTACTTC. Translated, it gives CASSPRGEGEEPQYF.

This clonotype was seen ten or more times. In DNA form, the CDR3 reads TGTGCCAGCAGCTTACTAATAGGTTGGTCTACAGATGAAAAACTGTTTTTT. It is translated as CASSLLIGWSTDEKLFF. The V and J genes are TRBV11-2 and TRBJ1-4; D remains ambiguous. Germline-derived CDR1 and CDR2 are SGHAT and FQNNGV. The CDR3 loop spans 17 amino acids. V dropped 2 bases and J dropped 6 bases, with 19 bases sitting between them.

This clonotype was observed many times. The V gene is TRBV7-9, the J gene TRBJ2-4; tentative D call: TRBD1 (6 bases). V lost 5 bases, J lost 1 base, and 12 bases lay in between. There are 15 residues in the CDR3. CDR1 is SEHNR and CDR2 is FQNEAQ in the germline V gene (reference sequence). Here the CDR3 reads CASSHLQGAKNIQYF. DNA of the CDR3: TGTGCCAGCAGCCATTTGCAGGGGGCCAAAAACATTCAGTACTTC.

The chain recombines TRBV9 with TRBJ2-7, with 11 bases lining up with TRBD2. The CDR3 length is 17 residues. Germline V gene sequence: CDR1 SGDLS, CDR2 YYNGEE. V dropped 4 bases and J dropped 4; count of bases not matched to a gene: 13. For the CDR3, the DNA is TGTGCCAGCAGCCCGGGCACCGGGACTAGCGGTTTATACGAGCAGTACTTC. Amino acid sequence: CASSPGTGTSGLYEQYF.

This clonotype was detected only a few times. The CDR3 loop reads CASEPTGLRSGNTIYF. The CDR3 bases are TGTGCCAGCGAACCCACCGGGCTCCGTTCTGGAAACACCATATATTTT. V is TRBV6-2 or TRBV6-3 and J is TRBJ1-3; D remains ambiguous. Trimming removed 8 bases from V and 1 base from J, with 18 bases in between. Looked up from germline, CDR1 is MNHEY and CDR2 is SVGEGT. CDR3 length: 16 amino acids.

Ten or more counts support this clonotype. The chain recombines TRBV5-1 with TRBJ2-5; no clear D. The ends were cut back, 0 bases at V and 5 bases at J, with 14 bases in the middle. Germline CDR1 reads SGHRS; CDR2 reads YFSETQ. CDR3 length: 15 amino acids. This CDR3 is CASSLETIRLETQYF. DNA of the CDR3: TGCGCCAGCAGCTTGGAAACAATCCGATTGGAGACCCAGTACTTC.

On this clonotype itself: A read error is possible here, since a much larger clone lies one base away. The rearrangement links TRBV7-9 to TRBJ2-3; no firm D call. The CDR3 sequence is 12 residues long. CDR1 is SEHNR, CDR2 FQNEAQ, per germline (reference sequence). The CDR3 DNA reads as TGTGTCAGCAGCGCGCAGAAGGATACGCAGTATTTT. This encodes CVSSAQKDTQYF.

This clonotype was detected many times. In DNA, the CDR3 is TGCGCCAGCAGCCAAGAGCAGGGGACTGACGGAAACACCATATATTTT. Amino acid sequence: CASSQEQGTDGNTIYF. The J gene is TRBJ1-3, the V gene TRBV4-1; D may be TRBD1 (6 bases). The CDR3 is made up of 16 amino acids. The V end was cut by 0 bases, the J end by 4 bases, with 13 bases between. The germline gives CDR1 MGHRA, CDR2 YSYEKL.

This clonotype was counted ten times or more. The chain recombines TRBV20-1 with TRBJ2-1; TRBD2 agrees at 11 bases. V shed 0 bases, J shed 4 bases, and the junction held 14 bases outside the gene matches. Germline V gene lookup returns CDR1 DFQATT and CDR2 SNEGSKA (reference sequence). The CDR3 spans 19 residues. CDR3 protein: CSARDYSGRAVFGYNEQFF. CDR3 sequence (DNA): TGCAGTGCTAGAGATTATAGCGGGAGGGCCGTGTTTGGGTACAATGAGCAGTTCTTC.